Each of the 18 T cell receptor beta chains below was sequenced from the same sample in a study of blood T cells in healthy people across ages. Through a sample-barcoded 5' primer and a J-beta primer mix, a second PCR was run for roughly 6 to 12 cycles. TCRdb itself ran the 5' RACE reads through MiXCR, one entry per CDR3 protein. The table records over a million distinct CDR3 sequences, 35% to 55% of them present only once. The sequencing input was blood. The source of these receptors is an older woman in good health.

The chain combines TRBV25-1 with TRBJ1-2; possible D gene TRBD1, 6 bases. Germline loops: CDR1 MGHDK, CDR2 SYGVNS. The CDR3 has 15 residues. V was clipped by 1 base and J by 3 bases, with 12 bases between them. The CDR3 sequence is CASSEWEGVDYGYTF. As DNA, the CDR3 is TGTGCCAGCAGTGAATGGGAGGGGGTGGACTATGGCTACACCTTC.

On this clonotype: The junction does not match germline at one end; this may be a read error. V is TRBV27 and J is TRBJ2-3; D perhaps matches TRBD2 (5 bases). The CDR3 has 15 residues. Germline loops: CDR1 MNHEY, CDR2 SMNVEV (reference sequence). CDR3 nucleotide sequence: TGTGCCAGCAGTTTAGAATATCCTAGCACAGATACACAGTATTTT. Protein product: CASSLEYPSTDTQYF.

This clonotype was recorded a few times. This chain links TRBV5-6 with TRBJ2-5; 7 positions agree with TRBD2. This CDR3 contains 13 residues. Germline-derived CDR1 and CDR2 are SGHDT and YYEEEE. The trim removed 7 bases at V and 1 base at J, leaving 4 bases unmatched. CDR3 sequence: CASYSGTQETQYF. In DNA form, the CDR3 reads TGTGCCAGCTACAGCGGGACCCAAGAGACCCAGTACTTC.

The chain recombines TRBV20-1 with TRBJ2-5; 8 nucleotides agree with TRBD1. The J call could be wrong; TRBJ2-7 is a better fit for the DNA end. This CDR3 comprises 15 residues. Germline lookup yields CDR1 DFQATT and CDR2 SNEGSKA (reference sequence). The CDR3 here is CSARETDRGSYEQYF. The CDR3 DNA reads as TGCAGTGCTAGAGAGACCGACAGGGGCTCGTACGAGCAGTACTTC.

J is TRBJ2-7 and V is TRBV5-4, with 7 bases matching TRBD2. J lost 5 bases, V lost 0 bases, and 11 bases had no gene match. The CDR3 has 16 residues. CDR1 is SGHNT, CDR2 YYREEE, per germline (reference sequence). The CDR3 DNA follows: TGTGCCAGCAGCTTGGGTACCGCGGGAGCTAGTAACGAGCAGTACTTC. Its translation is CASSLGTAGASNEQYF.

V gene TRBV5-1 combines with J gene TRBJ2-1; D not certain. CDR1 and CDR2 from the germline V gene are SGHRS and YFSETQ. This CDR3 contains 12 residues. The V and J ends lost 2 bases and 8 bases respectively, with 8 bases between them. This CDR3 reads CASSFKVDEQFF. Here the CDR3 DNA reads TGCGCCAGCAGCTTCAAAGTCGATGAGCAGTTCTTC.

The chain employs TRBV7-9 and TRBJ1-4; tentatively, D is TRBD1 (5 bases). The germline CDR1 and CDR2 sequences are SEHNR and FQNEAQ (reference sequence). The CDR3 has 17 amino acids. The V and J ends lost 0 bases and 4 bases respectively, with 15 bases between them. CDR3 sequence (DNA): TGTGCCAGCAGCTTAGCCCGAGGGGCGGCTAATAATGAAAAACTGTTTTTT. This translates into CASSLARGAANNEKLFF.

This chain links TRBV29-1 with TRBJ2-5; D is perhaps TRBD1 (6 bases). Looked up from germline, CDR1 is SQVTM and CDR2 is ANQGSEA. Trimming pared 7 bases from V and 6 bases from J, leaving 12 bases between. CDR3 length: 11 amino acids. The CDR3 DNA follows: TGCAGCGGCCAGGGGCTGCAGACCCAGTACTTC. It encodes CSGQGLQTQYF.

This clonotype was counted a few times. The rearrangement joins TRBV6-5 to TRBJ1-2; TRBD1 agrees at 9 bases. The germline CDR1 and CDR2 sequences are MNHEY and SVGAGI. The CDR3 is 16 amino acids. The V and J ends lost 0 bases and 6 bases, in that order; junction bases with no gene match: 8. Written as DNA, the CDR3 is TGTGCCAGCAGTTACTCCCCGGGACAGGGTGAGAATGGCTACACCTTC. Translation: CASSYSPGQGENGYTF.

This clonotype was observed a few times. As DNA, the CDR3 is TGTGCCAGCAGAGACAGGGTCAGCTCTGGGGCCAACGTCCTGACTTTC. As protein: CASRDRVSSGANVLTF. The V call is TRBV27, the J call TRBJ2-6, with 7 bases identical to TRBD1. J was trimmed by 0 bases and V by 6 bases; bases with no gene match: 5. CDR1 MNHEY and CDR2 SMNVEV come from the germline V gene (reference sequence). There are 16 residues in the CDR3.

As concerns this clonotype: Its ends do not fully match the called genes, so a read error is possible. The CDR3 DNA reads TGTGCCAGCAGTTTCAGGGGGTGGGATCAGCCCCGGCATTTT. Its protein is CASSFRGWDQPRHF. The chain has TRBV27 and TRBJ1-5, with TRBD1 identical over 7 bases. The CDR3 sequence is 14 residues long. The V gene's germline CDR1 is MNHEY and CDR2 SMNVEV (reference sequence).

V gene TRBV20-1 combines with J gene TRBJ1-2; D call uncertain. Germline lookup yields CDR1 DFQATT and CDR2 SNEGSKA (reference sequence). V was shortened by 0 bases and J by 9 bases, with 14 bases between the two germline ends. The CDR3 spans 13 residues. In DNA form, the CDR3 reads TGCAGTGCTAGAGATCTTTCGGACTTGAGCTACACCTTC. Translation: CSARDLSDLSYTF.

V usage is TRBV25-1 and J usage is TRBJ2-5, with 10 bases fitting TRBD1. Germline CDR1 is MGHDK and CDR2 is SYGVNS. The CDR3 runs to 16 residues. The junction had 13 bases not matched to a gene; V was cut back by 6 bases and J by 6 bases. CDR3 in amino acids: CASSSLGTGAGKTQYF. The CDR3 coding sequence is TGTGCCAGCAGCTCCCTCGGGACAGGGGCAGGGAAGACCCAGTACTTC.

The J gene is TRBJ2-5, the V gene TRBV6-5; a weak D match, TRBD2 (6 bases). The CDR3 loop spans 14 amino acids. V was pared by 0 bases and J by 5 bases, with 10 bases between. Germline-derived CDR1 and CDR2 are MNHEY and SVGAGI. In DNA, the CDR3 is TGTGCCAGCAGTTACTCCGGGGGTCGGGAGACCCAGTACTTC. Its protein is CASSYSGGRETQYF.

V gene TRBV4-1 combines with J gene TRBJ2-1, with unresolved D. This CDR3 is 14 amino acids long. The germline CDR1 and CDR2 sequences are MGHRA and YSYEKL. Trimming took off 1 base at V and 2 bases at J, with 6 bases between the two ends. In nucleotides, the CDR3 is TGCGCCAGCAGCCAAGTGCTAGCCTACAATGAGCAGTTCTTC. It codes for CASSQVLAYNEQFF.

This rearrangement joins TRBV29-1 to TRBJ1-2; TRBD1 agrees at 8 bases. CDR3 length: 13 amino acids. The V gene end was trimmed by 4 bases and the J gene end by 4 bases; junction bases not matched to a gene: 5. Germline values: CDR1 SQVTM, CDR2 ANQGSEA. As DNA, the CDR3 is TGCAGCGTTGCAGGGGGCGCGGGCTATGGCTACACCTTC. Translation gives CSVAGGAGYGYTF.

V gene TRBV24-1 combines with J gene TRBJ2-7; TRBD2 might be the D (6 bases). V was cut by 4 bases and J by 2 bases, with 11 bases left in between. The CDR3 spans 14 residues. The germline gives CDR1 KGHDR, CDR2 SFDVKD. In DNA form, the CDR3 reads TGTGCCACCAGTGAGGGGGGTGGCACCTACGAGCAGTACTTC. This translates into CATSEGGGTYEQYF.

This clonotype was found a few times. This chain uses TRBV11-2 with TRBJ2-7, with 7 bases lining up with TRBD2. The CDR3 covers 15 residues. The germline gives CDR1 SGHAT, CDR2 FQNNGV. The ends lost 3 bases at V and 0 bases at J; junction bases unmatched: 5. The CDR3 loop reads CASSFSGYSSYEQYF. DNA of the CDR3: TGTGCCAGCAGCTTTAGCGGGTATAGCTCCTACGAGCAGTACTTC.